The present T cell receptor beta chain was sequenced within a study of blood T cells in healthy people across ages. Every sample yielded at least 6.5 million isolated PBMCs. Next came a second PCR, run for about 7 to 12 cycles, which used a sample-barcoded 5' primer along with a J-beta primer mix. From the 5' RACE reads, TCRdb called clonotypes with MiXCR, one entry per CDR3 protein. This sample has about 1.4 million distinct CDR3 sequences; 45% to 70% occur once, and the top ten carry roughly 7%. Input material: blood. The receptor was derived from a man aged 18 to 29 in good health.

The CDR3 sequence: CASSPREWSPGDNEQFF. The CDR3 DNA is TGTGCCAGCAGCCCCCGGGAGTGGTCCCCGGGGGACAATGAGCAGTTCTTC. The chain joins TRBV7-9 to TRBJ2-1; D may be TRBD2 (6 bases). The CDR3 length is 17 residues. Germline-derived CDR1 and CDR2 are SEHNR and FQNEAQ (reference sequence). V was cut by 5 bases and J by 5 bases, with 22 bases left in between.